The 23 T cell receptor beta chains presented below share a single source sample, sequenced in a study of PD-L1 blockade in urothelial cancer. Profiling relied on immunoSEQ multiplex PCR, and the TCRdb table lists in-frame clones only, not all of them. The data show 35,000 to 45,000 clones, 84% seen once. Time point of the sample: peripheral blood 6 weeks after treatment start. The sequenced sample was PBMCs, obtained around atezolizumab (anti-PD-L1) treatment. The receptors were gathered from a man aged 35 to 55 with urothelial cancer.

This clone was seen a few times. The V and J genes are TRBV27 and TRBJ1-1; tentatively, D is TRBD1 (6 bases). The V and J ends lost 2 bases and 3 bases respectively, with 19 bases between them. CDR3 length: 17 amino acids. Germline V gives CDR1 MNHEY, CDR2 SMNVEV (reference sequence). CDR3 coding DNA: TGTGCCAGCAGTTTAAGGAAAAGGGGGATAACGGACACTGAAGCTTTCTTT. Its protein product is CASSLRKRGITDTEAFF.

This clone was found a few times. This chain joins TRBV28 and TRBJ2-3; 11 bases align to TRBD2. This CDR3 spans 17 amino acids. Germline V lookup: CDR1 MDHEN, CDR2 SYDVKM. Trimming took 7 bases from V and 2 from J; bases not matched to a gene: 11. CDR3 sequence (DNA): TGTGCCAGCACTCCCGGGGGGACTAGCGGCATCACAGATACGCAGTATTTT. Residues: CASTPGGTSGITDTQYF.

The J gene is TRBJ1-2, the V gene TRBV28, with D perhaps matching TRBD1 (5 bases). This CDR3 spans 14 amino acids. V was clipped by 6 bases and J by 6 bases, with 17 bases between them. Germline V gives CDR1 MDHEN, CDR2 SYDVKM. This CDR3 reads CASRPPARAHGYTF. The CDR3 bases are TGTGCCAGCAGACCCCCTGCCAGGGCACATGGCTACACCTTC.

The chain links TRBV11-3 to TRBJ2-1; the D is unclear. Trimming pared 4 bases from V and 4 bases from J, leaving 11 bases between. The CDR3 contains 14 residues. CDR1 is SGHNT, CDR2 YENEEA, per germline. The chain's CDR3 is CASSYERGYNEQFF. The CDR3 DNA follows: TGTGCCAGCAGCTACGAAAGAGGATACAATGAGCAGTTCTTC. Full variable domain (remainder filled in from reference TRBV11-3 and TRBJ2-1): EAGVVQSPRYKIIEKKQPVAFWCNPISGHNTLYWYLQNLGQGPELLIRYENEEAVDDSQLPKDRFSAERLKGVDSTLKIQPAELGDSAVYLCASSYERGYNEQFFGPGTRLTVL.

The chain links TRBV7-2 to TRBJ2-7; D may be TRBD1 (5 bases). CDR3 size: 13 residues. The V gene's germline CDR1 is SGHTA and CDR2 FQGNSA. V gave up 5 bases and J gave up 4 bases, with 12 bases separating them. The CDR3 bases are TGTGCCAGCAGCACAGGATATCGTTACGAGCAGTACTTC. It codes for CASSTGYRYEQYF.

This chain links TRBV2 with TRBJ2-2; D unresolved. Germline assignment: CDR1 SNHLY and CDR2 FYNNEI. This CDR3 is built from 16 residues. Trimming removed 4 bases at V and 2 bases at J, with 14 bases between. In DNA, the CDR3 is TGTGCCAGCAGTGCCTCAGGATTACATAACACCGGGGAGCTGTTTTTT. Translating it yields CASSASGLHNTGELFF.

J is TRBJ1-4 and V is TRBV5-1; 8 bases agree with TRBD1. Germline V gives CDR1 SGHRS, CDR2 YFSETQ. J gave up 8 bases and V 4 bases, and 7 bases lay outside the gene matches. This CDR3 has 14 residues. The DNA for the CDR3 is TGCGCCAGCAGCAAGACAGGGGTTAGCGAAAAACTGTTTTTT. This translates into CASSKTGVSEKLFF.

The chain employs TRBV28 and TRBJ2-1; no reliable D call. The V gene lost 1 base and the J gene lost 3 bases, with 7 bases spanning the gap. This CDR3 comprises 14 residues. Germline V gene lookup returns CDR1 MDHEN and CDR2 SYDVKM. CDR3 loop: CASSLSSLYNEQFF. The CDR3 bases are TGTGCCAGCAGTTTATCGAGTCTCTACAATGAGCAGTTCTTC.

This chain links TRBV6-5 with TRBJ2-3, with 10 bases fitting TRBD2. The length of the CDR3 is 16 residues. J lost 5 bases, V lost 0 bases, and 5 bases had no gene match. Germline assignment: CDR1 MNHEY and CDR2 SVGAGI. The CDR3 region is CASSYSRLAGGDTQYF. CDR3 nucleotide sequence: TGTGCCAGCAGTTACTCGAGACTAGCGGGTGGAGATACGCAGTATTTT.

The CDR3 region is CSGATASTDTQYF. The DNA of the CDR3 is TGCAGCGGCGCGACAGCTAGCACAGATACGCAGTATTTT. The chain uses TRBV29-1 and TRBJ2-3; D is possibly TRBD1 (5 bases). In germline, CDR1 is SQVTM, CDR2 ANQGSEA. The CDR3 loop spans 13 amino acids. Trimming took off 7 bases at V and 0 bases at J, with 11 bases between the two ends.

The chain couples TRBV18 to TRBJ2-7; D possibly corresponds to TRBD1 (5 bases). The CDR3 is 13 residues long. Germline CDR1 reads KGHSH; CDR2 reads LQKENI. The V end was cut by 3 bases, the J end by 6 bases, with 12 bases between. For the CDR3, the DNA is TGTGCCAGCTCACCTCTAGGGGCTGGCGAGCAGTACTTC. Translating it yields CASSPLGAGEQYF.

The J gene is TRBJ2-5, the V gene TRBV5-1; D perhaps matches TRBD1 (6 bases). The CDR3 length is 13 residues. The germline V gene encodes CDR1 SGHRS and CDR2 YFSETQ. The V and J ends lost 7 bases and 5 bases respectively, with 15 bases between them. CDR3 sequence: CASGSQGLETQYF. The CDR3 coding sequence is TGCGCCAGCGGGTCGCAGGGGCTGGAGACCCAGTACTTC.

The V and J genes are TRBV7-9 and TRBJ1-2; tentatively, D is TRBD1 (6 bases). Trimming stripped 5 bases from V and 4 bases from J, with 17 bases between. The CDR3 consists of 15 residues. Germline V CDR1 and CDR2: SEHNR, FQNEAQ (reference sequence). Here the CDR3 DNA reads TGTGCCAGCAGCCGTCTTACAGGGAGCGCCTATGGCTACACCTTC. Protein: CASSRLTGSAYGYTF.

The V and J genes are TRBV6-4 and TRBJ2-1; tentatively, D is TRBD1 (6 bases). The germline CDR1 and CDR2 sequences are MRHNA and SNTAGT. This CDR3 is 14 amino acids long. V shed 7 bases and J shed 1 base, with 11 bases lying between them. The CDR3: CASKQDSSYNEQFF. In DNA form, the CDR3 reads TGTGCCAGCAAACAGGACAGTTCCTACAATGAGCAGTTCTTC.

V usage is TRBV28 and J usage is TRBJ1-1, with D unresolved. Per germline, CDR1 MDHEN and CDR2 SYDVKM. The CDR3 runs to 15 residues. Trimming shortened V by 4 bases and J by 4 bases, and 16 bases separated the two germline ends. As DNA, the CDR3 is TGTGCCAGCAGTTCGAGCAGGCCCCTGGGCACTGAAGCTTTCTTT. This encodes CASSSSRPLGTEAFF.

J is TRBJ1-2 and V is TRBV30; possible D gene TRBD1, 6 bases. Germline CDR1 and CDR2: GTSNPN and SVGIG (reference sequence). This CDR3 comprises 14 residues. The ends were cut back, 0 bases at V and 2 bases at J, with 10 bases in the middle. The CDR3 spells CAWSVYRANYGYTF. The CDR3 DNA sequence: TGTGCCTGGAGTGTATACAGGGCAAACTATGGCTACACCTTC.

The J gene is TRBJ2-5, the V gene TRBV7-2, with 9 bases identical to TRBD1. Germline V gene lookup returns CDR1 SGHTA and CDR2 FQGNSA. J was trimmed by 4 bases and V by 6 bases; bases with no gene match: 9. This CDR3 is built from 15 residues. The DNA for the CDR3 is TGTGCCAGCAGTCCTCTGAGGACAGGGGCAGAGACCCAGTACTTC. Residues: CASSPLRTGAETQYF.

This clone was seen more than once but under ten times. V usage is TRBV9 and J usage is TRBJ2-2; D remains ambiguous. The CDR3 has 13 amino acids. Germline CDR1 is SGDLS and CDR2 is YYNGEE. V shed 3 bases and J shed 1 base, with 4 bases lying between them. CDR3 nucleotides: TGTGCCAGCAGCGCTTTGAACACCGGGGAGCTGTTTTTT. Translating gives CASSALNTGELFF.

V and J are TRBV7-9 and TRBJ2-1; D is unresolved. V gave up 6 bases and J gave up 6 bases, with 12 bases separating them. The CDR3 totals 13 residues. Germline values: CDR1 SEHNR, CDR2 FQNEAQ (reference sequence). Written as DNA, the CDR3 is TGTGCCAGCAGATTCGTGGGCTCCAATGAGCAGTTCTTC. This translates into CASRFVGSNEQFF.

The chain is built from TRBV10-3 and TRBJ2-1; 10 nucleotides match TRBD2. The CDR3 is 13 residues long. Germline CDR1 is ENHRY and CDR2 is SYGVKD. J lost 10 bases, V lost 3 bases, and 3 bases had no gene match. Here the CDR3 DNA reads TGTGCCATCAGTGAAGCGGGAGGGCGCGAGCAGTTCTTC. It yields the protein CAISEAGGREQFF.

V and J are TRBV6-1 and TRBJ2-2; TRBD2 agrees at 10 bases. The CDR3 spans 15 residues. V lost 8 bases, J lost 5 bases, and 8 bases stayed unmatched. Germline loops: CDR1 MNHNS, CDR2 SASEGT. The CDR3 coding sequence is TGTGCCAGCTATAGGACTAGCGGAACAACCGGGGAGCTGTTTTTT. It specifies CASYRTSGTTGELFF.

The chain uses TRBV10-2 and TRBJ1-1; maybe TRBD1 (5 bases). The CDR3 sequence is 13 residues long. Germline assignment: CDR1 WSHSY and CDR2 SAAADI. The V end lost 5 bases, the J end lost 4 bases, and 11 bases lay between the germline ends. In DNA form, the CDR3 reads TGCGCCAGCAGTAGGGGAGGGATCACTGAAGCTTTCTTT. It specifies CASSRGGITEAFF.

This clone was seen only once. This chain links TRBV2 with TRBJ1-1, with D maybe TRBD1 (6 bases). Germline assignment: CDR1 SNHLY and CDR2 FYNNEI. The germline V and J ends were trimmed by 6 bases and 11 bases, with 22 bases remaining between them. The CDR3 sequence is 14 residues long. CDR3 DNA: TGTGCCAGCAGACCTCAGGGGAATCGTTTATGGGCTTTCTTT. Protein product: CASRPQGNRLWAFF.